This T cell receptor beta chain comes out of a study of blood T cell repertoires in COVID-19. Sequencing used immunoSEQ multiplex PCR; TCRdb keeps in-frame clones, though not all of them. In the table there are some 70,000 clones, 88% of which are singletons. This CDR3 contains 18 residues. The clonotype comes from a woman aged 70 to 79 with acute or convalescent COVID-19. The source material was peripheral blood. V usage is TRBV21-1 and J usage is TRBJ2-2; the table assigns TRBD1, which was not confirmed against the DNA. TRBV21-1 is termed a pseudogene. For the CDR3, the DNA is TGTGCCAGCAGCAAAGTTTTTTTGCGGGGACAGCGCGCCGGGGAGCTGTTTTTT. It specifies CASSKVFLRGQRAGELFF.